There are a few counts of the clone carrying this T cell receptor (beta chain). What it binds is not known. The sample belongs to a study of PD-1 blockade in classical Hodgkin lymphoma. This CDR3 is built from 14 residues. Germline V gives CDR1 SEHNR, CDR2 FQNEAQ (reference sequence). J was trimmed by 3 bases and V by 5 bases; bases with no gene match: 6. Produced via immunoSEQ multiplex PCR; TCRdb's table is partial and in-frame only. The data show roughly 61,000 clones, 75% to 90% seen once. Study-wide findings and caveats: CD4+ but not CD8+ TCR diversity rose significantly by C4D1. Patients newly diagnosed and complete responders had comparable baseline diversity.

Every patient had relapsed following autologous stem cell transplantation, and cohorts differed in brentuximab vedotin exposure. The J gene is TRBJ1-2, the V gene TRBV7-9, with TRBD1 matching 7 bases. The sample here was peripheral blood mononuclear cells (PBMCs), taken at baseline. The sequence came from a human donor with classical Hodgkin lymphoma. CDR3 sequence (DNA): TGTGCCAGCAGCCCCGACAGGGAGTACTATGGCTACACCTTC. It is translated as CASSPDREYYGYTF. Full variable domain (rest looked up from reference TRBV7-9 and TRBJ1-2): DTGVSQNPRHKITKRGQNVTFRCDPISEHNRLYWYRQTLGQGPEFLTYFQNEAQLEKSRLLSDRFSAERPKGSFSTLEIQRTEQGDSAMYLCASSPDREYYGYTFGSGTRLTVV.